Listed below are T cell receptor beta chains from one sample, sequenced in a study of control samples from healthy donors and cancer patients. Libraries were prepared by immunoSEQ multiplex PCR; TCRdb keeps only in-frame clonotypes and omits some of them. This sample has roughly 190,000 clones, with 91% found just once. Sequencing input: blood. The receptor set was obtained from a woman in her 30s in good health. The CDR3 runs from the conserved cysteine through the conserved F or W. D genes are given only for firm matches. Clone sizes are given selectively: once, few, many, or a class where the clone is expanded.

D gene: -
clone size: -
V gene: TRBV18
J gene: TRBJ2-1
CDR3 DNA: TGTGCCAGCTCACCAGTAGGTAATGAGCAGTTCTTC
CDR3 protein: CASSPVGNEQFF

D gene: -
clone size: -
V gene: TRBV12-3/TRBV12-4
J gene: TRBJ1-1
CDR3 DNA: TGTGCCAGCAGAGACGGGAACACTGAAGCTTTCTTT
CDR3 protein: CASRDGNTEAFF

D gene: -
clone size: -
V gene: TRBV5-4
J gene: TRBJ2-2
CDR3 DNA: TGTGCCAGCAGCCTCGGCGGGACGGGGACCGGGGAGCTGTTTTTT
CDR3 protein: CASSLGGTGTGELFF

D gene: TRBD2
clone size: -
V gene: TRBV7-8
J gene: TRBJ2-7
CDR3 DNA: TGTGCCAGCAGCTTCAGCGGGACCTACGAGCAGTACTTC
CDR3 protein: CASSFSGTYEQYF

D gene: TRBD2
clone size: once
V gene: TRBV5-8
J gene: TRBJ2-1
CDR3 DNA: TGTGCCAGCAGCCTAGGGACTAGCGGGAGAGGGAATGAGCAGTTCTTC
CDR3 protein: CASSLGTSGRGNEQFF

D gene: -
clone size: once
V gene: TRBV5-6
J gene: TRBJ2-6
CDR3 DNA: TGTGCCAGCAGGCCCTCTGGGGCCAACGTCCTGACTTTC
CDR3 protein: CASRPSGANVLTF

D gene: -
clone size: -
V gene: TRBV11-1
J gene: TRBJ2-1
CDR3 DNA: TGTGCCAGCAGCTTATACCAAACCTACAATGAGCAGTTCTTC
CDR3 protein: CASSLYQTYNEQFF

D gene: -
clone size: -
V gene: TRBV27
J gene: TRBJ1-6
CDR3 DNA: TGTGCCAGCAGTTTACAGGGTTTTTCACCCCTCCACTTT
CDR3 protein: CASSLQGFSPLHF

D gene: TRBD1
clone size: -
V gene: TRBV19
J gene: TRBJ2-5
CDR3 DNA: TGTGCCAGTAGTAGGGACAGGGTATTCGGGACCCAGTACTTC
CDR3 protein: CASSRDRVFGTQYF

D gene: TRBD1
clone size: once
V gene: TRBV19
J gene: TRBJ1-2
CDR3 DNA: TGTGCCAGTATTTCTGACAGGGGCAATGGCTACACCTTC
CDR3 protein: CASISDRGNGYTF

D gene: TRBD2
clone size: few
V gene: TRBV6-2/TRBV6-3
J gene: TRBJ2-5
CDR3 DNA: TGTGCCAGCAGTTCCCCCTATGCGGGAGGTTTCGAGACCCAGTACTTC
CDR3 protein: CASSSPYAGGFETQYF

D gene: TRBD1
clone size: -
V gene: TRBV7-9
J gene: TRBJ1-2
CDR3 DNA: TGTGCCAGCAGCCTCACCGGGACAGGGCATGGCTACACCTTC
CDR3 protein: CASSLTGTGHGYTF

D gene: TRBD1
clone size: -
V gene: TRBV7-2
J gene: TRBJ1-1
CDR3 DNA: TGTGCCAGCAGGTTGACCGGACAGGGAGGGACTGAAGCTTTCTTT
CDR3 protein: CASRLTGQGGTEAFF

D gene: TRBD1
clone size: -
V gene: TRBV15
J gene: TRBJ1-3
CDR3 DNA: TGTGCCACCAGCAGAGGACAGGGGGCAGACACCATATATTTT
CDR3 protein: CATSRGQGADTIYF

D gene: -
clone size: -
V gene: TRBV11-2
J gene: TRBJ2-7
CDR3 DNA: TGTGCCAGCAGCTTAGGAGGGAACTACGAGCAGTACTTC
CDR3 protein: CASSLGGNYEQYF

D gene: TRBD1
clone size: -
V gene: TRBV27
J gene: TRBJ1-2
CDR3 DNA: TGTGCCAGCAGTTTGACAGGGAGGCCCTTCTATGGCTACACCTTC
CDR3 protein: CASSLTGRPFYGYTF

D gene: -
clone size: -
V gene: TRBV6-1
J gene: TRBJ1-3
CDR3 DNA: TGTGCCAGCAGTGAAGAGATCACCTCTGGAAACACCATATATTTT
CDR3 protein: CASSEEITSGNTIYF

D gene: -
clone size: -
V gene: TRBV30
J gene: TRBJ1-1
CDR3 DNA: TGTGCCTGGAGTCTGAACACTGAAGCTTTCTTT
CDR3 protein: CAWSLNTEAFF

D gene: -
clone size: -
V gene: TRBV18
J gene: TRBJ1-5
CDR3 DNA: TGTGCCAGCTCAGCGACAGCCAATCAGCCCCAGCATTTT
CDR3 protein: CASSATANQPQHF

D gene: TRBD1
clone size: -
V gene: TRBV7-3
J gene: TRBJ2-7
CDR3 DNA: TGTGCCAGCAGCTTAGGGACAGGACCCTACGAGCAGTACTTC
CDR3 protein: CASSLGTGPYEQYF

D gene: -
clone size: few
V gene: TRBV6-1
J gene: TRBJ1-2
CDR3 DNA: TGTGCCAGCAGTGAAGTCAGTTTACTAGGGGGCTACACCTTC
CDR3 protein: CASSEVSLLGGYTF

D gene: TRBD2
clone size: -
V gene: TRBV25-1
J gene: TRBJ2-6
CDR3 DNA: TGTGCCAGCAGTGAATTGGGTAGCGGGATCTTTGGGGCCAACGTCCTGACTTTC
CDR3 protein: CASSELGSGIFGANVLTF

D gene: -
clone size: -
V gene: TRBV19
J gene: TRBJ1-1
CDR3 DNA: TGTGCCAGTAGTATAGATCGGAGACAGAACACTGAAGCTTTCTTT
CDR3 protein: CASSIDRRQNTEAFF

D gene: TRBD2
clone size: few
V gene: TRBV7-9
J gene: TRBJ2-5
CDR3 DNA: TGTGCCAGCAGGGGAGGGGACGAGACCCAGTACTTC
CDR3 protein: CASRGGDETQYF

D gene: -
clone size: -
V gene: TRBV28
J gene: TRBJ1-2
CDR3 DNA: TGTGCCAGCAGTTTAGGAGACAACTATGGCTACACCTTC
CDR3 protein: CASSLGDNYGYTF

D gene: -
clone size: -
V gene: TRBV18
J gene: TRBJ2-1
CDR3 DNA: TGTGCCAGCTCACCAGACTCCTCCTACAATGAGCAGTTCTTC
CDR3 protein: CASSPDSSYNEQFF

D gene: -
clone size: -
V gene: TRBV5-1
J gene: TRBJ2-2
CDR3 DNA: TGCGCCAGCACTCTTAGCAGGGTCGCCGGGGAGCTGTTTTTT
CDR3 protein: CASTLSRVAGELFF

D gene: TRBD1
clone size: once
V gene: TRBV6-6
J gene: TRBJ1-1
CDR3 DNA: TGTGCCAGCAGTTACCAGGGGGGGAACACTGAAGCTTTCTTT
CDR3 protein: CASSYQGGNTEAFF

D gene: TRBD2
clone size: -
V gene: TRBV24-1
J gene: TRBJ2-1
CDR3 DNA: TGTGCCGTACCGGGACTAGCGGGATGGGGTGAGCAGTTCTTC
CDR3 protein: CAVPGLAGWGEQFF

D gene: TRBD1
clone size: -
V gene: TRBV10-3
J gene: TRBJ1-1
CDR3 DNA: TGTGCCATCAGTTCCCGGGACAGCAACACTGAAGCTTTCTTT
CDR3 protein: CAISSRDSNTEAFF

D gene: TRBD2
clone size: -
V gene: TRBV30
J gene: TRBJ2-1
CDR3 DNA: TGTGCCTGGAGGCCAGCGGGAGCCGGGGATGAGCAGTTCTTC
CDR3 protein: CAWRPAGAGDEQFF

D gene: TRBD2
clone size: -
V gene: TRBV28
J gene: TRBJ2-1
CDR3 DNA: TGTGCCAGCAGCCCGGGACTAGCGGGAGTAACCTCCTCCTACAATGAGCAGTTCTTC
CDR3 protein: CASSPGLAGVTSSYNEQFF